Each of the 5 T cell receptor beta chains below was sequenced from the same sample in a study of beta chain features in type 1 diabetes. Every isolated RNA sample was fully reverse transcribed, so sequencing captured expressed TCRB transcripts. Profiled with immunoSEQ multiplex PCR; TCRdb holds only in-frame clones, not every one. The sample includes 300,000 to 350,000 clones, 8% of them seen just once. Sequenced: central memory CD4+ T cells from blood. These receptors were taken from a young woman in good health.

In its sample, this clone was seen a few times. V is TRBV11-2 and J is TRBJ1-1; D uncertain. This CDR3 contains 14 residues. Between the trimmed V and J ends, which lost 2 bases and 0 bases, there was a span of 7 bases. Germline V gene lookup returns CDR1 SGHAT and CDR2 FQNNGV. CDR3 bases: TGTGCCAGCAGCTTAACGTCGATGAACACTGAAGCTTTCTTT. It encodes CASSLTSMNTEAFF.

The chain uses TRBV7-2 and TRBJ2-3; 10 nucleotides align to TRBD1. The CDR3 has 19 amino acids. J gave up 6 bases and V 2 bases, and 17 bases lay outside the gene matches. CDR1 SGHTA and CDR2 FQGNSA come from the germline V gene. In DNA, the CDR3 is TGTGCCAGCAGCTTACCACGGGGACAGGGGCTTACCGCGTTGGATACGCAGTATTTT. Amino acid sequence: CASSLPRGQGLTALDTQYF.

This clone was observed a few times. This sequence joins TRBV2 and TRBJ2-3; 9 bases match TRBD2. This CDR3 comprises 14 residues. J lost 2 bases, V lost 8 bases, and 5 bases had no gene match. CDR1 and CDR2 (germline): SNHLY, FYNNEI. DNA for the CDR3: TGTGCCAGCCAGCTAGCGGGAACCACAGATACGCAGTATTTT. It yields the protein CASQLAGTTDTQYF.

V usage is TRBV7-8 and J usage is TRBJ2-7, with D perhaps matching TRBD1 (6 bases). Germline CDR1 SGHVS, CDR2 FQNEAQ. Trimming took 5 bases from V and 3 from J, leaving 11 bases between them. The CDR3 has 13 residues. This chain's CDR3 is CASSIGQLYEQYF. The CDR3 bases are TGTGCCAGCAGCATAGGACAGCTCTACGAGCAGTACTTC.

This clone was seen only a few times. The sample has other DNA sequences that encode this CDR3 too. The genes are TRBV4-2 and TRBJ2-1, with 11 bases that match TRBD2. The ends lost 3 bases at V and 3 bases at J; junction bases unmatched: 1. There are 15 residues in the CDR3. CDR1 and CDR2 from the germline V gene are LGHNA and YNFKEQ. CDR3 sequence (DNA): TGTGCCAGCAGCCACGGACTAGCGGGCTACAATGAGCAGTTCTTC. This encodes CASSHGLAGYNEQFF.